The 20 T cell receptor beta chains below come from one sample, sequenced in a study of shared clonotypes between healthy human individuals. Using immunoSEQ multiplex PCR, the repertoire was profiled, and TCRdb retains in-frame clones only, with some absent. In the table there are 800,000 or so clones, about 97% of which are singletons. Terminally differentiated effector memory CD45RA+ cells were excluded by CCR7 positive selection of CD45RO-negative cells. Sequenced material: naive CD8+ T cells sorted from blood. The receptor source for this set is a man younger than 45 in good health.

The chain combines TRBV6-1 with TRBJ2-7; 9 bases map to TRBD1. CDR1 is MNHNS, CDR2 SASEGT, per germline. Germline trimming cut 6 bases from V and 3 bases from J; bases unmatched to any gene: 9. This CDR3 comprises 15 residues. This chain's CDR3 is CASSASTGGNYEQYF. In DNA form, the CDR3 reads TGTGCCAGCAGCGCCTCGACAGGGGGAAACTACGAGCAGTACTTC.

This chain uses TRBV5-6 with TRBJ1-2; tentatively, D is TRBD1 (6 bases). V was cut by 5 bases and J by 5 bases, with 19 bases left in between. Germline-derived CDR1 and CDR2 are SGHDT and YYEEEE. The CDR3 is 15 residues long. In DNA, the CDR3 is TGTGCCAGCAGACGTGATCGACAGGCCGAATATGGCTACACCTTC. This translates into CASRRDRQAEYGYTF.

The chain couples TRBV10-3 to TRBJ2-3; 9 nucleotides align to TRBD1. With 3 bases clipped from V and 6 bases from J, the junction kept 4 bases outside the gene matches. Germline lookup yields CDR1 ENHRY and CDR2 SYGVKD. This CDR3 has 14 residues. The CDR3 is CAISDRDRVDTQYF. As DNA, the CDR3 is TGTGCCATCAGTGATAGGGACAGGGTCGATACGCAGTATTTT.

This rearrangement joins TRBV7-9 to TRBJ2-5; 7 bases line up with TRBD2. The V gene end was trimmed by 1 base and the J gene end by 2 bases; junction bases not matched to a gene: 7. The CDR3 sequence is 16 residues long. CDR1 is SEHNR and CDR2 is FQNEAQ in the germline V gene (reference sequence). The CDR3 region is CASSLVGGGEQETQYF. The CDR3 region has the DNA TGTGCCAGCAGCTTAGTCGGGGGAGGGGAACAAGAGACCCAGTACTTC. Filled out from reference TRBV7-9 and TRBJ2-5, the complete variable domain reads DTGVSQNPRHKITKRGQNVTFRCDPISEHNRLYWYRQTLGQGPEFLTYFQNEAQLEKSRLLSDRFSAERPKGSFSTLEIQRTEQGDSAMYLCASSLVGGGEQETQYFGPGTRLLVL.

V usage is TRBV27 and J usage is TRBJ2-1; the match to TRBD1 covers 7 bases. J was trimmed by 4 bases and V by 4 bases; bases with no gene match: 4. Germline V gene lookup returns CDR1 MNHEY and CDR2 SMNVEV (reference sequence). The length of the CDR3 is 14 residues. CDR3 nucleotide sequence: TGTGCCAGCAGTTCCTCGGACAGGTACAATGAGCAGTTCTTC. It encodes CASSSSDRYNEQFF.

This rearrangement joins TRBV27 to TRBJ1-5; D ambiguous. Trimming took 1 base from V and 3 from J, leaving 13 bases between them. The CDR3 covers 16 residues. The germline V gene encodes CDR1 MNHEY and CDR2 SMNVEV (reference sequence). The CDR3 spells CASSLYHPGYNQPQHF. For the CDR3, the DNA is TGTGCCAGCAGTTTATACCACCCGGGGTACAATCAGCCCCAGCATTTT.

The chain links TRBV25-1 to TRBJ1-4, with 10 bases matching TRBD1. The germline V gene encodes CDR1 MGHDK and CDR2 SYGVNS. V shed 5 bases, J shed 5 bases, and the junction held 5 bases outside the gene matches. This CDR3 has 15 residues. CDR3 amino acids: CASSNRQGANEKLFF. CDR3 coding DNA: TGTGCCAGCAGTAATCGACAGGGGGCGAATGAAAAACTGTTTTTT.

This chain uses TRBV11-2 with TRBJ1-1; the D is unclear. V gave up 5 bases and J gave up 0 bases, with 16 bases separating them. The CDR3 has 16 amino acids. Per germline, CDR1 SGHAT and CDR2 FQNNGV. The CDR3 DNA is TGTGCCAGCAGCCCCAGTGGGGTCGGCATGAACACTGAAGCTTTCTTT. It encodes CASSPSGVGMNTEAFF.

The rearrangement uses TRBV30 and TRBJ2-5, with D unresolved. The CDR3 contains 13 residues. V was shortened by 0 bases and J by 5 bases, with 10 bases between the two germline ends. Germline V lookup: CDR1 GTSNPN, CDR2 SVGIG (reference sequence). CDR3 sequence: CAWSVWVGETQYF. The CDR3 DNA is TGTGCCTGGAGTGTCTGGGTGGGGGAGACCCAGTACTTC.

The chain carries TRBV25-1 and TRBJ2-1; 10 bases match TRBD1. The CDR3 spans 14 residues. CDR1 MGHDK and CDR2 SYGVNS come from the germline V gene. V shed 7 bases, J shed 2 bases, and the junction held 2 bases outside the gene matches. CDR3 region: CASTTGGAYNEQFF. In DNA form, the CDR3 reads TGTGCCAGCACGACAGGGGGCGCCTACAATGAGCAGTTCTTC.

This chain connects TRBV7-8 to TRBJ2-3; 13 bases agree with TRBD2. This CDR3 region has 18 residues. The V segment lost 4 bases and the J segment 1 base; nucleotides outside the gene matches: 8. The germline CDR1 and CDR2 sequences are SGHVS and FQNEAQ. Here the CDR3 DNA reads TGTGCCAGCAGCTATGGACTAGCGGGAGCGAAACGCACAGATACGCAGTATTTT. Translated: CASSYGLAGAKRTDTQYF. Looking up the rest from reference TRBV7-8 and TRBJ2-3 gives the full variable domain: GAGVSQSPRYKVAKRGQDVALRCDPISGHVSLFWYQQALGQGPEFLTYFQNEAQLDKSGLPSDRFFAERPEGSVSTLKIQRTQQEDSAVYLCASSYGLAGAKRTDTQYFGPGTRLTVL.

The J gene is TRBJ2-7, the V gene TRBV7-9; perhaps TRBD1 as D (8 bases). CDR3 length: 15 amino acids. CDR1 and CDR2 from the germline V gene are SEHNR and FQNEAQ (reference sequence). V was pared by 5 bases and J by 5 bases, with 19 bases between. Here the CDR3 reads CASSQSGTGIHEQYF. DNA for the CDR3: TGTGCCAGCAGCCAAAGCGGGACAGGTATTCACGAGCAGTACTTC. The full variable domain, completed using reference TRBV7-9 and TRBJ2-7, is DTGVSQNPRHKITKRGQNVTFRCDPISEHNRLYWYRQTLGQGPEFLTYFQNEAQLEKSRLLSDRFSAERPKGSFSTLEIQRTEQGDSAMYLCASSQSGTGIHEQYFGPGTRLTVT.

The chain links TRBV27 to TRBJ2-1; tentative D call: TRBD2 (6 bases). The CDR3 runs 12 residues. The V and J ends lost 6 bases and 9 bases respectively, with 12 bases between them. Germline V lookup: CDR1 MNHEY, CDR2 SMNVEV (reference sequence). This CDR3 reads CASRGGTVEQFF. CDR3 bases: TGTGCCAGCAGAGGCGGGACGGTTGAGCAGTTCTTC.

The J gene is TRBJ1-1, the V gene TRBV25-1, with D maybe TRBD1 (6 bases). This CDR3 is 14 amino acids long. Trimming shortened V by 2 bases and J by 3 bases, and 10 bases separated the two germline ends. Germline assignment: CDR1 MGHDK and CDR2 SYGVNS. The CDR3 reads CASSEQGSDTEAFF. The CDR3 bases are TGTGCCAGCAGTGAACAGGGGTCGGACACTGAAGCTTTCTTT.

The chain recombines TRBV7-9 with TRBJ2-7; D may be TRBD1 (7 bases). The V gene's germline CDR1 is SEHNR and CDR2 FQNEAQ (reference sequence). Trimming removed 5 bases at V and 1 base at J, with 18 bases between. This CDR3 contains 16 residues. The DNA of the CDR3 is TGTGCCAGCAGCGCTCCGGGGCGGGACAGATCCTACGAGCAGTACTTC. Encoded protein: CASSAPGRDRSYEQYF.

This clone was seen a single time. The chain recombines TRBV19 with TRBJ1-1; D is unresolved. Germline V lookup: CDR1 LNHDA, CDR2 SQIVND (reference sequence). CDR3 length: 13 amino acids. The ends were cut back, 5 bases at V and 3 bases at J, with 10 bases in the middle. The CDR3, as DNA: TGTGCCAGTAGTTGGGGTGGGTACACTGAAGCTTTCTTT. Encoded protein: CASSWGGYTEAFF.

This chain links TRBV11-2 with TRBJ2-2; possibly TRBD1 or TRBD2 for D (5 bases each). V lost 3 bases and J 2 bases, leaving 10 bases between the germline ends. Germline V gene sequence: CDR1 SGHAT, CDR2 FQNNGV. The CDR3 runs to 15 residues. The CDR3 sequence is CASSLGTVNTGELFF. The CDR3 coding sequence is TGTGCCAGCAGCTTGGGGACGGTAAACACCGGGGAGCTGTTTTTT.

The CDR3, as DNA: TGTGCCAGCAGTTCAGATTGGGCTTTCACTGAAGCTTTCTTT. The encoded protein is CASSSDWAFTEAFF. The rearrangement joins TRBV7-9 to TRBJ1-1; D unresolved. Trimming removed 6 bases from V and 4 bases from J, with 15 bases in between. There are 14 residues in the CDR3. The germline CDR1 and CDR2 sequences are SEHNR and FQNEAQ (reference sequence).

The CDR3 bases are TGTGCCAGCAGTTTATCAGGGGTTAAGGTCGATGAGCAGTTCTTC. Translated, it gives CASSLSGVKVDEQFF. This chain joins TRBV28 and TRBJ2-1; D might be TRBD1 (6 bases). The V gene lost 1 base and the J gene lost 8 bases, with 15 bases spanning the gap. Germline V CDR1 and CDR2: MDHEN, SYDVKM. The CDR3 has 15 amino acids.

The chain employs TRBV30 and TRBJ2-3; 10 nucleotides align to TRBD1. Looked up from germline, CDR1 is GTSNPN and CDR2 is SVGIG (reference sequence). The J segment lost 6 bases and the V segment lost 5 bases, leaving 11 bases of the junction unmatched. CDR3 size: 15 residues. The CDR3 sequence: CAWSGQGVRPDTQYF. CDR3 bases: TGTGCCTGGTCCGGACAGGGGGTTCGTCCGGATACGCAGTATTTT.